The present TCR beta chain was sequenced within a study of shared clonotypes between healthy human individuals. Study observations and caveats: Sharing across four donors was highest in naive CD4 (roughly 5%) and lowest in memory CD8 (about 0.4%). It was the non-shared clonotypes that had lower generation probabilities than clonotypes shared by all four donors.

Details on this clone: Its antigen is not identified. This specimen includes other DNA sequences encoding the same CDR3.

The CDR3 sequence is 13 residues long. Germline V lookup: CDR1 SEHNR, CDR2 FQNEAQ (reference sequence). Trimming left V 3 bases short and J 5 bases short, with 10 bases between. The table came from immunoSEQ multiplex PCR; TCRdb's copy has only in-frame clones and leaves some out. The sample includes 2 million to 2.5 million clones, about 94% of them seen just once. This TCR was recovered from a man aged 18 to 35 in good health. The rearrangement joins TRBV7-9 to TRBJ2-5, with unresolved D. Source material: naive CD4+ T cells sorted from blood. This sample's subset: CD45RA+ positively selected. The CDR3 DNA reads as TGTGCCAGCAGCTTTGGCAGCCAGGAGACCCAGTACTTC. Its translation: CASSFGSQETQYF.